This TCR beta chain was recorded in a study of Graves' ophthalmopathy and Graves' hyperthyroidism listed by TCRdb under 2018. For the study in its entirety: Peripheral blood was collected at initial diagnosis, before any treatment. Following sample collection, hyperthyroidism patients were given methimazole at a starting dose of 30 mg daily, and ophthalmopathy patients were given high-dose intravenous methylprednisolone. A discovery set of 95 to 100 patients (about 45 ophthalmopathy, fewer than 60 stable hyperthyroidism) was enrolled to explore V-J signatures distinguishing ophthalmopathy from hyperthyroidism. For independent validation, a separate cohort was made up of approximately 19 hyperthyroidism patients plus 17 patients who later progressed from hyperthyroidism to ophthalmopathy. In total, around 140 blood samples were TCR-sequenced: 40 to 45 ophthalmopathy, roughly 77 hyperthyroidism and about 17 hyperthyroidism-to-ophthalmopathy patients. The study used signatures of the TCR beta repertoire to tell Graves' ophthalmopathy apart from Graves' hyperthyroidism and to predict which patients would progress to ophthalmopathy. In more than five hyperthyroidism patients, the T-cell repertoires found in thyroid tissue were compared with those found in blood.

As for this clonotype: What antigen it recognizes has not been identified. No much larger clone exists at a distance of one base, and base qualities are not known.

For repertoire sequencing, TCR beta CDR3 regions were amplified from RNA transcripts. The first round was an RT-PCR using HTBI primers with the Qiagen OneStep RT-PCR kit, and this first round was followed by a second-round multiplex PCR, then size selection and purification. Libraries were sequenced on an Illumina HiSeq2000 using paired-end 100 bp reads. The paper's data handling went like this. SOAPnuke was used to process the reads, removing any read that contained adapters or uncalled bases, had a mean Phred below 15, or lacked an exact match to the constant primer or identifier. COPE v1.2.5 was used to merge high-quality paired reads. Clonotypes were defined as unique nucleotide sequences and were aligned to IMGT TRB V, D and J references using MiTCR v1.1. The analysis was limited to V-J combinations with a frequency above 0.0001, which together covered 98% to 99.2% of repertoires. A TCR clonal expansion and chaos score per V-J combination was defined as the ratio of F50 clonal expansion to chaos observed in the TCRdist matrix. Welch's t-statistics and random forest were used to reduce the features to approximately 13 V-J combinations, which were then used as input to a naive Bayes classifier. Thyroid-blood repertoire similarity was quantified with the Morisita-Horn index. TCRdb reworked the public reads: Q25 trimming with fastp, MiXCR clone assembly, productive beta chains retained. Duplicate CDR3 protein sequences are folded into a single record with the most common DNA and genes. The V and J calls and clone size come from TCRdb's table, not from the authors' own analysis. In this sample the table shows about 700,000 distinct CDR3 sequences, roughly two fifths of which occur a single time. The ten biggest clones cover approximately 43% of the sample.

The ophthalmopathy patients had moderately to severely active disease, with a Clinical Activity Score of 3 or higher, a NOSPECS grade of 4 or higher, and a disease duration of less than 3 months. Patients with other autoimmune diseases, uncontrolled infections, pregnancy or lactation were excluded from the study. Diagnosis relied on clinical symptoms, serum thyroxine, TRAb, thyroid ultrasound and orbital computed tomography. Ficoll-Paque density gradient centrifugation was used to isolate PBMCs from about 10 ml of fresh peripheral blood. Trizol reagent was used to extract the total RNA, and its quality was then checked on an Agilent 2100 Bioanalyzer. From V the trimming removes 11 bases and from J it removes 4 bases, while the gene matches leave 11 bases of the junction unaccounted for. The germline V gene supplies CDR1 KGHDR and CDR2 SFDVKD. From the cysteine through the phenylalanine, the CDR3 covers 15 amino acids. CDR3 DNA only is kept here, 45 bases in frame from base 1.

The paper as a whole reports these results and caveats: In validation, the model predicted ophthalmopathy progression with more than 55% sensitivity and about 73% specificity; approximately 12 predicted patients were CT-confirmed with GO in a median of around 6.5 months. In cross-validation, the 13-signature model distinguished ophthalmopathy from stable hyperthyroidism with approximately 90% sensitivity and approximately 81% specificity, and in the test set the corresponding values were around 80% and 75%. Most of the expanded thyroid clonotypes with a frequency above 0.001 were also detected in blood, and it was suggested that the thyroid immune response may be reflected by blood repertoires. Sample size was not predetermined statistically, and investigators were not blinded to group allocation.

Input material: peripheral blood. The V gene is TRBV24-1 and the J gene is TRBJ1-5, and 9 junction bases match TRBD1. The source is an adult man with Graves' ophthalmopathy. The DNA sequence follows: TGTGCCAGCAGGCGAGGGGACAGGGCAAATCAGCCCCAGCATTTT. Its translation reads: CASRRGDRANQPQHF.